This T cell receptor beta chain was captured by sequencing in a study of T cell responses to AZD1222 COVID-19 vaccine. The repertoire was sequenced with immunoSEQ multiplex PCR; TCRdb's copy has only in-frame clones and lacks some. The sample includes some 150,000 clones, around nine tenths seen only once; the top ten take more than 3%. Points on this clone: Its antigen is as yet unknown.

The study, taken as a whole, reports: CD4 TCRs associated with vaccination spanned spike, dominating at 160-218 and 743-854.

The CDR3 covers 16 residues. The V and J ends lost 0 bases and 8 bases respectively, with 18 bases between them. CDR1 is SGHRS, CDR2 YFSETQ, per germline. Sequencing was performed on peripheral blood, taken on day 0 of AZD1222 vaccination. The chain employs TRBV5-1 and TRBJ2-1; perhaps TRBD2 as D (5 bases). The receptor's source is an adult in good health. CDR3 in amino acids: CASSLGIGLRAHEQFF. The CDR3 coding sequence is TGCGCCAGCAGCTTGGGCATTGGACTCCGCGCCCATGAGCAGTTCTTC.